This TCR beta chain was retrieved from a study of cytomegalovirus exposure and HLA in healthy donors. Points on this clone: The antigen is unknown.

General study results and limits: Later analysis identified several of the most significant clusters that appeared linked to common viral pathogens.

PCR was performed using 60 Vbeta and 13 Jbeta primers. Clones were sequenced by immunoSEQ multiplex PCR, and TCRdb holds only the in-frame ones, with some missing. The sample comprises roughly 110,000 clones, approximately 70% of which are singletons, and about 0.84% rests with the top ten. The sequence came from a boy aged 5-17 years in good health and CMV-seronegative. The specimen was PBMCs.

CDR3 sequence reads: CASSPLGGQGVTGYTF. CDR3 DNA sequence: TGCGCCAGCAGCCCCCTGGGAGGACAGGGGGTAACTGGCTACACCTTC. The chain recombines TRBV4-1 with TRBJ1-2; 10 bases line up with TRBD1. The germline V gene has CDR1 MGHRA and CDR2 YSYEKL. This CDR3 spans 16 amino acids. V dropped 4 bases and J dropped 7; count of bases not matched to a gene: 12.